The present T cell receptor (beta chain) was sequenced within a study of blood T cells in healthy people across ages. Broader study findings: CMV status of donors was unknown, possibly confounding expanded clonotype changes. The fall in TCR beta diversity per million T cells was roughly linear with age.

A second about 6 to 11 cycle PCR used barcoded and J-beta primers. One entry per CDR3 protein, called by TCRdb with MiXCR from the 5' RACE reads. Of 1.4 million or so distinct CDR3 sequences in the sample, approximately 42% were seen once. Turning to this clonotype: As yet, its antigen is unknown.

The CDR3 runs to 16 residues. The germline V gene encodes CDR1 ENHRY and CDR2 SYGVKD. V gave up 0 bases and J gave up 10 bases; unmatched junction bases: 11. The clonotype was recovered from a woman younger than 35 in good health. Sequences were obtained from blood. The rearrangement joins TRBV10-3 to TRBJ2-1, with 8 bases matching TRBD2. CDR3 DNA sequence: TGTGCCATCAGTGAGTCTCCCAGCGGGGGTGTCAAGGAGCAGTTCTTC. Translating gives CAISESPSGGVKEQFF.